The rows below give T cell receptor beta chains drawn from one sample of a study of patients and donors after allogeneic stem cell transplantation. MiXCR, applied by TCRdb to the RT-PCR reads, yields one record per CDR3 protein. In the table there are some 960,000 distinct CDR3 sequences, about a sixth of which are singletons. The specimen sequenced was blood, either unsorted or a sorted T cell fraction (not recorded which). Source of these receptors: a human donor who was either an allogeneic HSCT recipient or a stem cell or donor lymphocyte infusion donor (not recorded which). It is not recorded whose cells these are; they may come from a transplant donor. The CDR3 runs from the conserved cysteine through the conserved F or W. The D gene is left open where the match is weak. Size is stated for part of the rows, as once, few or many counts, or as a class when the clone is expanded.

V gene: TRBV12-3/TRBV12-4
clone size: many
D gene: TRBD1
J gene: TRBJ1-3
CDR3 protein: CASSRTGVHSGNTIYF
CDR3 DNA: TGTGCCAGCAGTCGGACAGGGGTTCACTCTGGAAACACCATATATTTT

V gene: TRBV20-1
clone size: NA
D gene: NA
J gene: TRBJ1-1
CDR3 protein: CSAVQGSTEAFF
CDR3 DNA: TGCAGTGCGGTACAGGGATCCACTGAAGCTTTCTTT

V gene: TRBV19
clone size: few
D gene: NA
J gene: TRBJ2-5
CDR3 protein: CASSHERFQETQYF
CDR3 DNA: TGTGCCAGTAGTCATGAGCGGTTCCAAGAGACCCAGTACTTC

V gene: TRBV7-3
clone size: few
D gene: TRBD1
J gene: TRBJ2-3
CDR3 protein: CASSSRTGGPDTQYF
CDR3 DNA: TGTGCCAGCAGCTCCCGGACAGGGGGCCCCGATACGCAGTATTTT

V gene: TRBV12-3/TRBV12-4
clone size: few
D gene: NA
J gene: TRBJ1-5
CDR3 protein: CASSFMAQPQHF
CDR3 DNA: TGTGCCAGCAGTTTTATGGCGCAGCCCCAGCATTTT

V gene: TRBV20-1
clone size: few
D gene: TRBD1
J gene: TRBJ2-7
CDR3 protein: CSARDSKQGIHEQYF
CDR3 DNA: TGCAGTGCTAGAGACTCGAAACAGGGGATTCACGAGCAGTACTTC

V gene: TRBV27
clone size: NA
D gene: NA
J gene: TRBJ1-3
CDR3 protein: CASSGILENTIYF
CDR3 DNA: TGTGCCAGCAGTGGAATATTAGAGAACACCATATATTTT

V gene: TRBV20-1
clone size: few
D gene: NA
J gene: TRBJ1-3
CDR3 protein: CSARNLRASSNTIYF
CDR3 DNA: TGCAGTGCTAGAAACCTTCGGGCCTCCAGTAACACCATATATTTT

V gene: TRBV20-1
clone size: few
D gene: NA
J gene: TRBJ1-5
CDR3 protein: CSAEGRISNQPQHF
CDR3 DNA: TGCAGTGCCGAAGGACGGATTAGCAATCAGCCCCAGCATTTT

V gene: TRBV3-1
clone size: NA
D gene: NA
J gene: TRBJ1-6
CDR3 protein: CASSQDVRTPLHF
CDR3 DNA: TGTGCCAGCAGCCAAGATGTAAGAACACCCCTCCACTTT

V gene: TRBV2
clone size: few
D gene: NA
J gene: TRBJ2-4
CDR3 protein: CASSPQGLWGNIQYF
CDR3 DNA: TGTGCCAGCAGTCCACAGGGACTCTGGGGAAACATTCAGTACTTC

V gene: TRBV3-1
clone size: NA
D gene: TRBD1
J gene: TRBJ1-2
CDR3 protein: CASSPRDRAFDGYTF
CDR3 DNA: TGTGCCAGCAGCCCCCGGGACAGGGCGTTTGATGGCTACACCTTC

V gene: TRBV3-1
clone size: NA
D gene: TRBD1
J gene: TRBJ1-2
CDR3 protein: CASSQASGQGARGYTF
CDR3 DNA: TGTGCCAGCAGCCAAGCGTCCGGACAGGGGGCTCGTGGCTACACCTTC

V gene: TRBV4-2
clone size: few
D gene: TRBD1
J gene: TRBJ1-3
CDR3 protein: CASSQAALGQGFHTIYF
CDR3 DNA: TGTGCCAGCAGCCAAGCGGCCCTGGGACAGGGTTTTCACACCATATATTTT

V gene: TRBV29-1
clone size: few
D gene: NA
J gene: TRBJ2-6
CDR3 protein: CSAFGAGANVLTF
CDR3 DNA: NA

V gene: TRBV20-1
clone size: few
D gene: NA
J gene: TRBJ1-3
CDR3 protein: CSARDVARGNTIYF
CDR3 DNA: TGCAGTGCTAGAGATGTGGCTCGTGGAAACACCATATATTTT

V gene: TRBV18
clone size: NA
D gene: NA
J gene: TRBJ1-2
CDR3 protein: CASSPGGRGYTF
CDR3 DNA: TGTGCCAGCTCACCCGGAGGCCGTGGCTACACCTTC

V gene: TRBV27
clone size: NA
D gene: TRBD2
J gene: TRBJ2-2
CDR3 protein: CASSYRSGLAGTFNTGELFF
CDR3 DNA: TGTGCCAGCAGTTACCGATCGGGACTAGCGGGAACATTTAACACCGGGGAGCTGTTTTTT

V gene: TRBV20-1
clone size: many
D gene: TRBD2
J gene: TRBJ2-5
CDR3 protein: CSARKLAGVTETQYF
CDR3 DNA: TGCAGTGCCAGAAAGCTAGCGGGAGTGACAGAGACCCAGTACTTC

V gene: TRBV4-3
clone size: few
D gene: TRBD1
J gene: TRBJ2-2
CDR3 protein: CASSQEETGSTGELFF
CDR3 DNA: TGCGCCAGCAGCCAAGAGGAGACAGGGTCCACCGGGGAGCTGTTTTTT

V gene: TRBV25-1
clone size: once
D gene: NA
J gene: TRBJ1-1
CDR3 protein: CASSNSAREEAFF
CDR3 DNA: TGTGCCAGCAGTAACAGCGCCCGTGAGGAAGCTTTCTTT

V gene: TRBV7-9
clone size: many
D gene: NA
J gene: TRBJ1-5
CDR3 protein: CASSLVGTNQPQHF
CDR3 DNA: TGTGCCAGCAGCTTAGTGGGGACCAATCAGCCCCAGCATTTT

V gene: TRBV5-1
clone size: many
D gene: TRBD1
J gene: TRBJ2-7
CDR3 protein: CASSPTRRGPNEQYF
CDR3 DNA: TGCGCCAGCAGCCCGACTCGAAGGGGGCCCAACGAGCAGTACTTC

V gene: TRBV4-1
clone size: few
D gene: NA
J gene: TRBJ1-6
CDR3 protein: CASSQDPHRVQHSPLHF
CDR3 DNA: TGCGCCAGCAGCCAAGATCCCCACAGGGTTCAACATTCACCCCTCCACTTT

V gene: TRBV12-3/TRBV12-4
clone size: few
D gene: NA
J gene: TRBJ1-2
CDR3 protein: CASSLGHSRGYTF
CDR3 DNA: TGTGCCAGCAGTTTGGGACACTCGCGCGGCTACACCTTC

V gene: TRBV27
clone size: NA
D gene: TRBD1
J gene: TRBJ1-5
CDR3 protein: CASRPDRGSVDNQPQHF
CDR3 DNA: TGTGCCAGCCGCCCCGACAGGGGGTCGGTGGACAATCAGCCCCAGCATTTT

V gene: TRBV7-3
clone size: few
D gene: TRBD2
J gene: TRBJ2-2
CDR3 protein: CASSPYSGTNTGELFF
CDR3 DNA: TGTGCCAGCAGCCCCTATAGCGGGACGAACACCGGGGAGCTGTTTTTT

V gene: TRBV20-1
clone size: few
D gene: NA
J gene: TRBJ2-7
CDR3 protein: CSAKRGNEQYF
CDR3 DNA: TGCAGTGCTAAAAGGGGAAACGAGCAGTACTTC

V gene: TRBV5-1
clone size: NA
D gene: TRBD1
J gene: TRBJ1-2
CDR3 protein: CASSFGGDSFSRWGYTF
CDR3 DNA: TGCGCCAGCAGCTTCGGAGGGGACAGTTTCTCCCGGTGGGGCTACACCTTC

V gene: TRBV10-3
clone size: NA
D gene: NA
J gene: TRBJ2-1
CDR3 protein: CAISEPLGAGGNNEQFF
CDR3 DNA: TGTGCCATCAGTGAGCCCTTAGGGGCGGGTGGGAACAATGAGCAGTTCTTC

V gene: TRBV5-1
clone size: few
D gene: NA
J gene: TRBJ2-1
CDR3 protein: CASSLGGGRVYNEQFF
CDR3 DNA: TGCGCCAGCAGCTTGGGTGGCGGCCGTGTGTACAATGAGCAGTTCTTC

V gene: TRBV9
clone size: NA
D gene: TRBD2
J gene: TRBJ2-1
CDR3 protein: CASSANLADHYNEQFF
CDR3 DNA: TGTGCCAGCAGCGCAAATCTAGCGGACCACTACAATGAGCAGTTCTTC

V gene: TRBV7-8
clone size: medium-sized
D gene: NA
J gene: TRBJ2-2
CDR3 protein: CASSNRLNRNTGELFF
CDR3 DNA: TGTGCCAGCAGCAACCGACTGAACAGGAACACCGGGGAGCTGTTTTTT

V gene: TRBV11-2
clone size: NA
D gene: TRBD1
J gene: TRBJ2-1
CDR3 protein: CASSLDPGTGQFF
CDR3 DNA: TGTGCCAGCAGCTTAGACCCAGGGACAGGGCAGTTCTTC

V gene: TRBV3-1
clone size: NA
D gene: NA
J gene: TRBJ2-1
CDR3 protein: CASSQGRGWRGTYNEQFF
CDR3 DNA: TGTGCCAGCAGCCAAGGGCGCGGGTGGCGGGGAACCTACAATGAGCAGTTCTTC

V gene: TRBV24-1
clone size: many
D gene: TRBD1
J gene: TRBJ2-3
CDR3 protein: CATSDRQGAADTQYF
CDR3 DNA: TGTGCCACCAGTGATCGACAGGGAGCGGCAGATACGCAGTATTTT

V gene: TRBV2
clone size: NA
D gene: NA
J gene: TRBJ2-1
CDR3 protein: CASSPSNPQFF
CDR3 DNA: TGTGCCAGCAGCCCCTCGAATCCGCAGTTCTTC

V gene: TRBV3-1
clone size: few
D gene: TRBD1
J gene: TRBJ1-5
CDR3 protein: CASSYSDRDNQPQHF
CDR3 DNA: TGTGCCAGCAGCTACTCGGACAGGGATAATCAGCCCCAGCATTTT

V gene: TRBV5-6
clone size: NA
D gene: NA
J gene: TRBJ2-7
CDR3 protein: CASSAWVINEQYF
CDR3 DNA: TGTGCCAGCTCAGCTTGGGTCATAAACGAGCAGTACTTC

V gene: TRBV6-1
clone size: NA
D gene: TRBD1
J gene: TRBJ1-5
CDR3 protein: CASSPRQGAGQPQHF
CDR3 DNA: TGTGCCAGCAGTCCCAGACAGGGGGCGGGTCAGCCCCAGCATTTT

V gene: TRBV7-2
clone size: few
D gene: TRBD1
J gene: TRBJ1-3
CDR3 protein: CASSSGGVGNTIYF
CDR3 DNA: TGTGCCAGCAGCTCAGGGGGCGTCGGAAACACCATATATTTT

V gene: TRBV12-5
clone size: NA
D gene: NA
J gene: TRBJ1-1
CDR3 protein: CASGSGPNTEAFF
CDR3 DNA: TGTGCTAGTGGTTCGGGACCGAACACTGAAGCTTTCTTT

V gene: TRBV6-2/TRBV6-3
clone size: NA
D gene: TRBD2
J gene: TRBJ2-2
CDR3 protein: CASSYSWAGGPGELFF
CDR3 DNA: TGTGCCAGCAGTTACTCGTGGGCGGGAGGACCCGGGGAGCTGTTTTTT

V gene: TRBV5-1
clone size: NA
D gene: TRBD2
J gene: TRBJ2-7
CDR3 protein: CASSLGGLEVVEQYF
CDR3 DNA: TGCGCCAGCAGCTTGGGGGGACTAGAAGTAGTCGAGCAGTACTTC

V gene: TRBV7-9
clone size: NA
D gene: NA
J gene: TRBJ2-3
CDR3 protein: CASSSTGQPLTDTQYF
CDR3 DNA: TGTGCCAGCAGCTCCACCGGACAGCCCCTCACAGATACGCAGTATTTT

V gene: TRBV12-3/TRBV12-4
clone size: many
D gene: NA
J gene: TRBJ1-6
CDR3 protein: CASRLVGNSPLHF
CDR3 DNA: TGTGCCAGCAGATTGGTGGGAAATTCACCCCTCCACTTT

V gene: TRBV29-1
clone size: NA
D gene: TRBD2
J gene: TRBJ2-7
CDR3 protein: CSVDVLPGGAYEQYF
CDR3 DNA: TGCAGCGTTGACGTGTTGCCGGGAGGGGCCTACGAGCAGTACTTC

V gene: TRBV7-8
clone size: NA
D gene: NA
J gene: TRBJ2-2
CDR3 protein: CANRPAKDTGELFF
CDR3 DNA: TGTGCCAACCGGCCCGCTAAAGACACCGGGGAGCTGTTTTTT

V gene: TRBV29-1
clone size: NA
D gene: TRBD1
J gene: TRBJ1-4
CDR3 protein: CSARTGSNEKLFF
CDR3 DNA: TGCAGCGCTCGGACAGGGAGTAATGAAAAACTGTTTTTT

V gene: TRBV20-1
clone size: few
D gene: NA
J gene: TRBJ1-1
CDR3 protein: CSATVLFDTEAFF
CDR3 DNA: TGCAGTGCTACAGTACTGTTTGACACTGAAGCTTTCTTT

V gene: TRBV5-1
clone size: NA
D gene: NA
J gene: TRBJ2-7
CDR3 protein: CASSPHGRSYEQYF
CDR3 DNA: TGCGCCAGCAGTCCTCATGGACGATCCTACGAGCAGTACTTC